The sequence of this T cell receptor (beta chain) was determined in a study of T cell responses to AZD1222 COVID-19 vaccine. Whole-study findings and limits: Breadth and depth of Spike-specific TCRs rose after two AZD1222 doses. No day 14 peak samples; only post-peak repertoires were characterized. Clonal diversity may have been underestimated, and the donors were mostly white British, with more females than males.

Details on this clone: Its antigen is not known.

Produced via immunoSEQ multiplex PCR; TCRdb's table is partial and in-frame only. The table records 90,000 to 150,000 clones, around 89% of them present only once. CDR3 length equals 14 residues. The source material was peripheral blood, sampled on day 0 of AZD1222 vaccination. The clonotype originates from an adult in good health. The chain is built from TRBV21-1 and TRBJ2-1; the table's D call, TRBD2, was not checked against the DNA. TRBV21-1 is marked as a pseudogene. Here the CDR3 reads CASSKYGENNEQFF. CDR3 nucleotide sequence: TGTGCCAGCAGCAAATATGGAGAAAACAATGAGCAGTTCTTC.